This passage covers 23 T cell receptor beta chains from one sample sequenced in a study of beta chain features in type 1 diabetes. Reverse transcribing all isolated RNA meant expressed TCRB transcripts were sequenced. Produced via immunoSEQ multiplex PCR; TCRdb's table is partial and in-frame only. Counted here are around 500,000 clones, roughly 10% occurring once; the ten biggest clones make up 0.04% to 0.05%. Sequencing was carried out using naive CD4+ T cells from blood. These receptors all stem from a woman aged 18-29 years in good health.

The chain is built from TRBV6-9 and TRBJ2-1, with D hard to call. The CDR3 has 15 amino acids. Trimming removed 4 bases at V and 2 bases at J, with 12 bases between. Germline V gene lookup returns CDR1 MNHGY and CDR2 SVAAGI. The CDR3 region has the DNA TGTGCCAGCAGTTCAACACGGCCCACCTACAATGAGCAGTTCTTC. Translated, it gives CASSSTRPTYNEQFF.

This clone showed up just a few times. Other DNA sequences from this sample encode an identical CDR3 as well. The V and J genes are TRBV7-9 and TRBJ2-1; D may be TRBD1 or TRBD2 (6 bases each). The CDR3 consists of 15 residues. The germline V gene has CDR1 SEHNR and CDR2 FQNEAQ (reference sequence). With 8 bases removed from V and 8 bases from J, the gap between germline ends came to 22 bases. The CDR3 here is CASGLRARRGDEQFF. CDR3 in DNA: TGTGCCAGCGGGCTCCGGGCGAGAAGGGGGGATGAGCAGTTCTTC.

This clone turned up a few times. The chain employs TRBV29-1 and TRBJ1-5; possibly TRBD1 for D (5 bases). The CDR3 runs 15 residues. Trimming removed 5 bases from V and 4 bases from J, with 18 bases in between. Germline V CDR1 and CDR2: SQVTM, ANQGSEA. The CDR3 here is CSVWEKGAPNQPQHF. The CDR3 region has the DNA TGCAGCGTTTGGGAGAAAGGGGCCCCAAATCAGCCCCAGCATTTT.

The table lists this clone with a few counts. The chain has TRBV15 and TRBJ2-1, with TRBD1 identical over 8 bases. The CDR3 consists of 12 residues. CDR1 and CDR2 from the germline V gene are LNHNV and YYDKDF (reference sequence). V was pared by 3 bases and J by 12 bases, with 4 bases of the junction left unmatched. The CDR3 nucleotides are TGTGCCACCAGCAGGCGACAGGGGATGCAGTTCTTC. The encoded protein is CATSRRQGMQFF.

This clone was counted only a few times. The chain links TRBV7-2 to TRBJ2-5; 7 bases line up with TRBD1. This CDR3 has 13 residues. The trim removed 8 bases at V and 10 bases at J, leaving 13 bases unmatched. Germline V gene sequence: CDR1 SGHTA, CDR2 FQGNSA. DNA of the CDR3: TGTGCCAGCGGTTACCCGGACAGGCCAATCCAGTACTTC. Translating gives CASGYPDRPIQYF.

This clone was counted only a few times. This CDR3 is CASRGTFAVEIQYF. The CDR3, as DNA: TGTGCCAGCAGGGGGACTTTCGCAGTGGAGATTCAGTACTTC. The chain carries TRBV2 and TRBJ2-4; TRBD2 is a possible D gene (6 bases). The germline V gene encodes CDR1 SNHLY and CDR2 FYNNEI. The CDR3 contains 14 residues. The V end was cut by 6 bases, the J end by 10 bases, with 19 bases between.

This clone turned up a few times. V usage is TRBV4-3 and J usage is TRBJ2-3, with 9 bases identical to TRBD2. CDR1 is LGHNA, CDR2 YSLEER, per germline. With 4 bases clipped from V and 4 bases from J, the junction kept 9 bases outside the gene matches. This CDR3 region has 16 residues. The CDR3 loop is CASSPGGAGGSDTQYF. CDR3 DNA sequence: TGCGCCAGCAGCCCCGGGGGAGCGGGAGGATCAGATACGCAGTATTTT.

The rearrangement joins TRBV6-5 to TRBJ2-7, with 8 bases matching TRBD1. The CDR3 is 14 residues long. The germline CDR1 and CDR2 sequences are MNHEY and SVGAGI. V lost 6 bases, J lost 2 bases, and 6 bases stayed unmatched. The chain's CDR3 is CASSVDRAPYEQYV. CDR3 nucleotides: TGTGCCAGCAGCGTGGACAGGGCGCCCTACGAGCAGTACGTC.

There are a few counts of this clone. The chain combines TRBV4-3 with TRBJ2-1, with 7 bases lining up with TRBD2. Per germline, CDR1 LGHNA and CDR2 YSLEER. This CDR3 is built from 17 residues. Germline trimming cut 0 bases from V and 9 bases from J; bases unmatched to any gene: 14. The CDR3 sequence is CASSQDLGGGPRSEQFF. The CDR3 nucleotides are TGCGCCAGCAGCCAAGATCTGGGGGGAGGGCCTAGGAGTGAGCAGTTCTTC.

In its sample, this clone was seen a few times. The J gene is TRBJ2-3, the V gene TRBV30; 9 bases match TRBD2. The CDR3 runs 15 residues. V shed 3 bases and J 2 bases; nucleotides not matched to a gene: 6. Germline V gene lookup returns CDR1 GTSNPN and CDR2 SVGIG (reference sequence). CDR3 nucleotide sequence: TGTGCCTGGAGAAGGCTAGCGGGACCCACAGATACGCAGTATTTT. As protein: CAWRRLAGPTDTQYF. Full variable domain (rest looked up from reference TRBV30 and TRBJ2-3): SQTIHQWPATLVQPVGSPLSLECTVEGTSNPNLYWYRQAAGRGLQLLFYSVGIGQISSEVPQNLSASRPQDRQFILSSKKLLLSDSGFYLCAWRRLAGPTDTQYFGPGTRLTVL.

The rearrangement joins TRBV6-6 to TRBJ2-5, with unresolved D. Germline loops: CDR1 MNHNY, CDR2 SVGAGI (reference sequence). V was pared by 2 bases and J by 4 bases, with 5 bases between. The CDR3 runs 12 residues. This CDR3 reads CASSYPPETQYF. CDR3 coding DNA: TGTGCCAGCAGTTACCCGCCAGAGACCCAGTACTTC.

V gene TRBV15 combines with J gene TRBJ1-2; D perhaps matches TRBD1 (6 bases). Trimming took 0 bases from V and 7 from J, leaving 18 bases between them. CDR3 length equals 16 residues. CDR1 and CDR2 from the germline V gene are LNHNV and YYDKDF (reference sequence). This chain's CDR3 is CATSREGTRLRGGYTF. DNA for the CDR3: TGTGCCACCAGCAGAGAAGGGACAAGGCTCAGGGGTGGCTACACCTTC.

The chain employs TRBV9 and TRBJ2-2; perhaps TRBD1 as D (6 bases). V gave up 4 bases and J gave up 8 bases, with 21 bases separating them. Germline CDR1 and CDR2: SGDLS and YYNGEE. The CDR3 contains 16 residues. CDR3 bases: TGTGCCAGCAGCCCAATGGACGCCCACACAGGGGGGGAGCTGTTTTTT. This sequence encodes CASSPMDAHTGGELFF.

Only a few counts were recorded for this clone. Written as DNA, the CDR3 is TGTGCCAGCAGTTCCCCCGGGACAGGGGGCACTGAAGCTTTCTTT. Amino acid sequence: CASSSPGTGGTEAFF. This rearrangement joins TRBV28 to TRBJ1-1; 11 nucleotides line up with TRBD1. J gave up 4 bases and V 4 bases, and 5 bases lay outside the gene matches. The length of the CDR3 is 15 residues. Per the germline V gene, CDR1 is MDHEN and CDR2 is SYDVKM. Full variable domain (missing parts from reference TRBV28 and TRBJ1-1): DVKVTQSSRYLVKRTGEKVFLECVQDMDHENMFWYRQDPGLGLRLIYFSYDVKMKEKGDIPEGYSVSREKKERFSLILESASTNQTSMYLCASSSPGTGGTEAFFGQGTRLTVV.

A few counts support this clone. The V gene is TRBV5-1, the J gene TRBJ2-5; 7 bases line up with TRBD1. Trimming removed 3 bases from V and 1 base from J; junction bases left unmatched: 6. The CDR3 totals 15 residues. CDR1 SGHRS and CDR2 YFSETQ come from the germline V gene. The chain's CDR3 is CASSSRTGSQETQYF. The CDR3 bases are TGCGCCAGCAGCTCAAGGACAGGATCCCAAGAGACCCAGTACTTC.

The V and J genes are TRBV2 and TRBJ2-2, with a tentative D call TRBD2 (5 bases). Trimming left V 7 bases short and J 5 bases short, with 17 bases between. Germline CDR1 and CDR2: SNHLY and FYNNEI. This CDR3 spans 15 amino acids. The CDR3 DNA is TGTGCCAGCAAGCCGAGGACCGGGGAGACCGGGGAGCTGTTTTTT. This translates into CASKPRTGETGELFF.

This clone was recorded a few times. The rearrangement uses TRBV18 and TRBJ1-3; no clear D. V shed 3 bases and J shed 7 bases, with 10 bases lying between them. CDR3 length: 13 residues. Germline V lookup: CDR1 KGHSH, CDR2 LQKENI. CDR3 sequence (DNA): TGTGCCAGCTCACCCTCCGGCGGGAACACCATATATTTT. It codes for CASSPSGGNTIYF.

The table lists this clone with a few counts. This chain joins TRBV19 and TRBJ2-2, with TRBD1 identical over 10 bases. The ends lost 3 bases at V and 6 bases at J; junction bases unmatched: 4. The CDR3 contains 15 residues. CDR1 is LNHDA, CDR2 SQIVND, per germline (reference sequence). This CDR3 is CASSMTGTGAGELFF. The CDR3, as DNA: TGTGCCAGTAGTATGACCGGGACAGGGGCCGGGGAGCTGTTTTTT.

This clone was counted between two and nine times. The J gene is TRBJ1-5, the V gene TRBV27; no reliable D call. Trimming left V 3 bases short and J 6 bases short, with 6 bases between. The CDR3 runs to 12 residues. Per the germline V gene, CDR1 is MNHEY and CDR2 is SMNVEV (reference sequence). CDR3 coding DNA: TGTGCCAGCAGTTTTTGGGGTCAGCCCCAGCATTTT. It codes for CASSFWGQPQHF.

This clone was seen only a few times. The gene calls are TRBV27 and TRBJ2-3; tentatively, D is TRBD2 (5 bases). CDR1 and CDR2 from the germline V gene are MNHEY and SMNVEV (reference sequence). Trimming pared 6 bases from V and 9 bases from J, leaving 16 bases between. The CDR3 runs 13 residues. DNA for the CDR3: TGTGCCAGCAGACTAACTACGACGGGGACGCAGTATTTT. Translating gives CASRLTTTGTQYF.

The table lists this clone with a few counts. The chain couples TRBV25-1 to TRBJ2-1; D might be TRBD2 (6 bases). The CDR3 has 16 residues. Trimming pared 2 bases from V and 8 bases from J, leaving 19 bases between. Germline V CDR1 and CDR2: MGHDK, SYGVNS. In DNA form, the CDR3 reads TGTGCCAGCAGTGAACCGACTGTGGCTCAGCGGGATGAGCAGTTCTTC. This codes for CASSEPTVAQRDEQFF.

In nucleotides, the CDR3 is TGCGCCAGCAGCTTGTCCGGGACAGGGGCCATGAACACTGAAGCTTTCTTT. It yields the protein CASSLSGTGAMNTEAFF. The V and J genes are TRBV5-1 and TRBJ1-1, with TRBD1 matching over 10 bases. CDR3 length equals 17 residues. V was clipped by 1 base and J by 0 bases; unmatched bases: 6. The germline gives CDR1 SGHRS, CDR2 YFSETQ.

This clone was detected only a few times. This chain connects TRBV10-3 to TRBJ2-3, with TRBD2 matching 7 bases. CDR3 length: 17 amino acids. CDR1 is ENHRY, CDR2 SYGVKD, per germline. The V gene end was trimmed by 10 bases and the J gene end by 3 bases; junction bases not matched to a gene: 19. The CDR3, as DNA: TGTGCCACTACTCCCGGGGCGTTTAAAGCGGGGACAGATACGCAGTATTTT. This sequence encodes CATTPGAFKAGTDTQYF.